This TCR beta chain is drawn from a study of blood T cell repertoires in COVID-19. Overall study context: The origin of the acute and convalescent COVID-19 samples was the United States, Italy and Spain. Nucleic acid was either cDNA or gDNA, and it came from T cells, B-cell-depleted T cells, or PBMCs.

Germline CDR1 is SGHTA and CDR2 is FQGNSA. The germline V and J ends were trimmed by 6 bases and 2 bases, with 14 bases remaining between them. This CDR3 region has 15 residues. Authors' data handling: Reference gene primer amplification in the assay estimated nucleated cell counts. This table comes from immunoSEQ multiplex PCR, and its TCRdb copy is limited to in-frame clones, with some not included. D and trimming come from the DNA, and the V and J calls and clone size come from that table. In the table there are around 68,000 clones, 82% of which are singletons. The J gene is TRBJ1-5, the V gene TRBV7-2; D is unclear. The specimen sequenced was peripheral blood. This receptor was identified in a man older than 75 with active COVID-19. The chain's CDR3 is CASRPPGSGNQPQHF. CDR3 coding DNA: TGTGCCAGCAGACCCCCTGGTTCGGGCAATCAGCCCCAGCATTTT.